The source of this T cell receptor (beta chain) is a study of T cells after somatic rescue of genetic block (TCRdb year 2020). Broadly, across the study: What the study looked at was long-term robustness, specifically in a T-cell system that came about through somatic rescue of a genetic block in T-cell development.

As for this clone: This receptor's antigen is unknown. No per-base quality is available; no much larger clone lies one base away.

The library relied on the immunoSEQ multiplex PCR assay. What TCRdb holds here is the immuneACCESS table cut down to in-frame rearrangements. Part of the clones is not present; checked against another copy, under half of the missing clones reflect an unresolved V gene, and the others are unexplained. This sample lists tens of thousands of clones; 96% were detected once. Around 0.083% of the sample comes from the top ten. The CDR3 sequence holds 14 residues, the cysteine and phenylalanine included. Here the CDR3 DNA is all that survives: 42 bases in frame from base 1. CDR1 and CDR2 are drawn from the germline V gene (reference sequence): SGHNT, YYREEE. At the junction V is shortened by 3 bases and J by 4 bases, with 12 bases in between.

Sequencing was carried out using peripheral blood mononuclear cells (PBMCs). The receptor comes from a child younger than two. This chain joins TRBV5-4 to TRBJ2-3; TRBD1 might be the D gene, on 6 matching bases. This receptor has the CDR3 CASSWGPSADTQYF. The DNA is as follows: TGTGCCAGCAGCTGGGGGCCCTCGGCAGATACGCAGTATTTT.